These T cell receptor beta chains were read from a single sample in a study of T cell responses to AZD1222 COVID-19 vaccine. Libraries were prepared by immunoSEQ multiplex PCR; TCRdb keeps only in-frame clonotypes and omits some of them. This table has 110,000 to 150,000 clones, about 89% appearing once. This sample comprised peripheral blood, obtained on day 0 of AZD1222 vaccination. The source of these receptors is an adult in good health. CDR3s leave out the opening cysteine and the closing phenylalanine or tryptophan.

V gene	J gene	CDR3 protein
TRBV27	TRBJ1-1	ASSPRLNTEAF
TRBV10-3	TRBJ2-2	AISDAGDTGELF
TRBV28	TRBJ1-6	ASSSGRPQLPLH
TRBV5-4	TRBJ2-2	ASSLGIFSNTGELF
TRBV4-3	TRBJ2-2	ASSQGTSWTGELF
TRBV18	TRBJ1-5	ASSPNLRDAELPQH
TRBV2	TRBJ1-2	AGQRGSYGYT
TRBV7-8	TRBJ1-1	ASSHTDRDTEAF
TRBV7-2	TRBJ2-7	ASSPSGGFAYEQY
TRBV28	TRBJ1-5	ASSLSAHGAGQPQH
TRBV27	TRBJ1-5	ASRGALNQPQH